Here is one TCR beta chain with its context. Its antigen is as yet unknown. These data belong to a study of cytomegalovirus exposure and HLA in healthy donors. Notes on the study in general: CMV serostatus alone was available as immune exposure information. Differences between HLA loci emerged in a later analysis of TCR association rates, with DRB1 most and HLA-C fewest. The CMV antigen specificity of a few CMV-associated chains was confirmed through in vitro analysis.

Primers included in the PCR were 60 Vbeta and 13 Jbeta primers. Sequenced by immunoSEQ multiplex PCR; TCRdb stores in-frame clones only, minus some. The sample contains about 190,000 clones, around 75% of which appear only once. The germline gives CDR1 LGHNA, CDR2 YSLEER. The CDR3 covers 15 residues. V shed 2 bases and J 5 bases; nucleotides not matched to a gene: 2. The source is a woman between 50 and 59 years old in good health and CMV-seronegative. Material: PBMCs. The V call is TRBV4-3, the J call TRBJ2-2; TRBD1 matches at 10 bases. The CDR3 here is CASSQRTGGTGELFF. CDR3 sequence (DNA): TGCGCCAGCAGCCAACGGACAGGGGGGACCGGGGAGCTGTTTTTT.